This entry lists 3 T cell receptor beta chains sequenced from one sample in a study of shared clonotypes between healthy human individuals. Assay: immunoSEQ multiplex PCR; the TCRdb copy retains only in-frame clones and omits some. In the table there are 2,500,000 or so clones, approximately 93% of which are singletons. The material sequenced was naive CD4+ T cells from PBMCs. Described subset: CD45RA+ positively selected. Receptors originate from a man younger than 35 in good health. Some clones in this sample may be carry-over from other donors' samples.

CDR3: CASSLDPGANYGYTF. As DNA, the CDR3 is TGTGCCAGCAGTTTGGACCCGGGGGCTAACTATGGCTACACCTTC. V is TRBV28 and J is TRBJ1-2, with D tentatively TRBD1 (5 bases). The CDR3 runs to 15 residues. V gave up 3 bases and J gave up 0 bases, with 11 bases separating them. CDR1 and CDR2 from the germline V gene are MDHEN and SYDVKM.

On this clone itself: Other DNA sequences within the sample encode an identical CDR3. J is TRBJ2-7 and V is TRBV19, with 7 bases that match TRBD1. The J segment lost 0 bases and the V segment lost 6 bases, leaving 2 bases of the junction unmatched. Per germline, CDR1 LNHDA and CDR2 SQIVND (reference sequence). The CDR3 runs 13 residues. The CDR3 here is CASSRQGSYEQYF. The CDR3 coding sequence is TGTGCCAGTAGCCGACAGGGCTCCTACGAGCAGTACTTC.

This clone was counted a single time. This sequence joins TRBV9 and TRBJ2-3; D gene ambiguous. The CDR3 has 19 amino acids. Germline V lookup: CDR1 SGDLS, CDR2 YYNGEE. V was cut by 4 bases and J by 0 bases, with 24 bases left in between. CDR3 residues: CASSLLAGGNRASTDTQYF. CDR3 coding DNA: TGTGCCAGCAGCCTACTGGCCGGCGGAAATCGTGCGAGCACAGATACGCAGTATTTT.